The rows below give T cell receptor beta chains drawn from one sample of a study of cytomegalovirus exposure and HLA in healthy donors. Using immunoSEQ multiplex PCR, the repertoire was profiled, and TCRdb retains in-frame clones only, with some absent. The sample lists 45,000 to 60,000 clones; around three quarters were seen once. The sequencing input was PBMCs. These receptor sequences come from a man between 25 and 39 years old in good health and CMV-seropositive. CDR3s include the opening cysteine and the closing phenylalanine or tryptophan. Fields, in order: V gene, D gene, clone size, J gene, CDR3 DNA, CDR3 protein. D genes are given only for firm matches. Where a row states a size, it is once, few, many or the class of an expanded clone; other rows omit it.

>TRBV19|-|few|TRBJ1-6
TGTGCCAGTACTGGGGGCAATTCACCCCTCCACTTT
CASTGGNSPLHF
>TRBV18|-|-|TRBJ1-2
TGTGCCAGCTCACCAAATCTAGGAGAAGAGTCCCTCTATGGCTACACCTTC
CASSPNLGEESLYGYTF
>TRBV28|-|-|TRBJ2-7
TGTGCCAGCAGTTTAGGGGGGGCCGGCTCCTACGAGCAGTACTTC
CASSLGGAGSYEQYF
>TRBV7-3|-|-|TRBJ2-3
TGTGCCAGCAGCCTTAATTCCCTAGCAGATACGCAGTATTTT
CASSLNSLADTQYF
>TRBV5-6|-|-|TRBJ2-3
TGTGCCAGCAGCCCTGAGCCGGCGGTTTTACTTGCAGATACGCAGTATTTT
CASSPEPAVLLADTQYF
>TRBV5-1|-|once|TRBJ2-7
TGCGCCAGCAGCTTATACCAGGTTAAATACGAGCAGTACTTC
CASSLYQVKYEQYF
>TRBV9|-|-|TRBJ1-1
TGTGCCAGCAGCATATCCCGGAACACTGAAGCTTTCTTT
CASSISRNTEAFF
>TRBV5-1|-|-|TRBJ2-4
TGCGCCAGCAGCCGTCCTTCAGGAGCCAAAAACATTCAGTACTTC
CASSRPSGAKNIQYF
>TRBV10-2|-|once|TRBJ1-6
TGCGCCACCCTCTCAGGGAATAATTCACCCCTCCACTTT
CATLSGNNSPLHF
>TRBV2|-|-|TRBJ2-1
TGTGCCAGCAAGGAAAGAGAGGCACGCGATGAGCAGTTCTTC
CASKEREARDEQFF
>TRBV7-9|-|-|TRBJ1-1
TGTGCCAGCAGTAAAGGACAGACTGAAGCTTTCTTT
CASSKGQTEAFF
>TRBV7-8|TRBD1|-|TRBJ1-2
TGTGCCAGCAGCTTAGCAGCAGGACAGGGATCTTACTATGGCTACACCTTC
CASSLAAGQGSYYGYTF
>TRBV5-1|-|once|TRBJ2-5
TGCGCCAGCAGCTTGCTCGTCCAAGAGACCCAGTACTTC
CASSLLVQETQYF
>TRBV7-9|-|-|TRBJ1-6
TGTTCCAGCAGCTTTGAGGCAAATTCACCCCTCCACTTT
CSSSFEANSPLHF
>TRBV27|-|once|TRBJ1-3
TGTGCCAGCAGTTTAAGTGGCAGGGCGGGAAACACCATATATTTT
CASSLSGRAGNTIYF
>TRBV7-3|-|once|TRBJ1-4
TGTGCCAGCAGCCCATCACGAGGGGGAAAACTGTTTTTT
CASSPSRGGKLFF
>TRBV7-6|-|-|TRBJ1-1
TGTGCCAGCAGCCCCGGGGACACTGAAGCTTTCTTT
CASSPGDTEAFF
>TRBV28|-|-|TRBJ1-2
TGTGCCAGCAGTTTGTCCGGAGCGCGCGGCTACACCTTC
CASSLSGARGYTF
>TRBV5-1|-|-|TRBJ1-1
TGCGCCAGCAGCTATGCAGGCACTGAAGCTTTCTTT
CASSYAGTEAFF
>TRBV18|-|-|TRBJ2-7
TGTGCCAGCTCACCACCGGGTAGGGGGACGGGGGAGCAGTACTTC
CASSPPGRGTGEQYF
>TRBV19|-|once|TRBJ1-1
TGTGCCAGCCGGGACTGGACTGAAGCTTTCTTT
CASRDWTEAFF
>TRBV2|-|-|TRBJ2-7
TGTGCCAGCAGTGATCCGTCCTCCTACGAGCAGTACTTC
CASSDPSSYEQYF
>TRBV9|TRBD2|once|TRBJ2-3
TGTGCCAGCAGCACCTACGGGGCGGGGGTCGCAGATACGCAGTATTTT
CASSTYGAGVADTQYF